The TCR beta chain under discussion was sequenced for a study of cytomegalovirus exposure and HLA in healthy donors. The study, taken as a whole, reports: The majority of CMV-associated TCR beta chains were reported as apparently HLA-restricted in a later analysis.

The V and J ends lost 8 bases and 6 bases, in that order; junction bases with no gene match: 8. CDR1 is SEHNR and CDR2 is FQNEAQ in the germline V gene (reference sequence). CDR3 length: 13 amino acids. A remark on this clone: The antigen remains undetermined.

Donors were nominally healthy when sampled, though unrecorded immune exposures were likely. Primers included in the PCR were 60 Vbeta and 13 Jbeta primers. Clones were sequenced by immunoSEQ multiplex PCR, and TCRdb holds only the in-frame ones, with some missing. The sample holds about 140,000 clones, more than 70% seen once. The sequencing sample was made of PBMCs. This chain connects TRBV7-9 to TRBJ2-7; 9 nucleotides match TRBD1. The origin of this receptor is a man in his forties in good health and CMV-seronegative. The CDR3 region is CASYGQGIGEQYF. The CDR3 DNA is TGTGCCAGCTATGGACAGGGGATCGGCGAGCAGTACTTC.